The T cell receptor beta chain under discussion was sequenced for a study of vaccination and CD4 T cells after COVID-19. Study information: Overlapping spike pools from SARS-CoV-2 and HCoV-NL63, HCoV-OC43 and HCoV-229E served as culture stimuli. Study-wide results and limits: The analysis of convalescent patients involved relatively few individuals and lacked early post-infection timepoints.

V trimming: 5 bases; J trimming: 4 bases; junction bases outside the gene matches: 6. The CDR3 sequence is 15 residues long. CDR1 SEHNR and CDR2 FQNEAQ come from the germline V gene (reference sequence). This clonotype was counted a single time. What it binds is not known. The study sequenced cultured CD4+ T cell DNA using the Oncomine TCR Beta short-read assay. A single record per CDR3 protein comes from TCRdb applying MiXCR to the PCR reads. The sample shows under 20,000 distinct CDR3 sequences, about 71% of them seen only once. Stated treatment: approximately 10-day PBMC culture with coronavirus spike peptide pools or control peptides (ViraFEST assay). Fresh replacement IL-2 medium substituted for half the medium on days 3 and 7.

Sequenced input: CD4+ T cells from blood, cultured in vitro. This receptor was obtained from a human donor who had recovered from COVID-19. The chain couples TRBV7-9 to TRBJ2-1, with 9 bases lining up with TRBD1. The CDR3 coding sequence is TGTGCCAGCAGCAACAGGGGGCACGCATACAATGAGCAGTTCTTC. Its translation is CASSNRGHAYNEQFF.